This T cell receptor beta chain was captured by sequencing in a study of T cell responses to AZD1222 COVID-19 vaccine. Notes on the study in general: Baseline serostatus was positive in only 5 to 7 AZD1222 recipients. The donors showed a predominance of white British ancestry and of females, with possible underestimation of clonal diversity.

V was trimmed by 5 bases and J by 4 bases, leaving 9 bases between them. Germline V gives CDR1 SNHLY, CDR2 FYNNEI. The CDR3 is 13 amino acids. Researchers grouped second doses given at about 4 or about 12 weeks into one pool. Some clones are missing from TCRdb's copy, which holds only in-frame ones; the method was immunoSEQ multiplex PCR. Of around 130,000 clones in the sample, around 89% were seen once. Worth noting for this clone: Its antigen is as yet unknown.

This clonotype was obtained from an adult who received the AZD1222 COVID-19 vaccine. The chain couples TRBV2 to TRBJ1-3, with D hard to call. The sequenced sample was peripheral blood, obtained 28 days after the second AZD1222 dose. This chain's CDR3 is CASSPIAGNTIYF. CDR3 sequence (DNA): TGTGCCAGCAGTCCCATAGCCGGAAACACCATATATTTT.